A single sample is the source of the 15 T cell receptor beta chains below, sequenced in a study of T cells expressing NK-cell markers. TCRdb re-analyzed the 5' RACE reads; it lists each CDR3 protein once, without DNA. This repertoire includes some 140,000 distinct CDR3 sequences. Sequenced: blood T cells: a sorted CD56 or NKG2C T cell subset, CD4+ or CD8+ T cells, or bulk PBMC T cells (not recorded which). The receptors were gathered from a woman in her fifties or sixties in good health.

The genes are TRBV27 and TRBJ2-4. Germline CDR1 MNHEY, CDR2 SMNVEV (reference sequence). The CDR3 spans 14 residues. The CDR3 sequence is CASSLGQADAIQYF.

This chain links TRBV24-1 with TRBJ2-1; lacking DNA, the TRBD2 call made by TCRdb goes unchecked. Germline CDR1 and CDR2: KGHDR and SFDVKD. This CDR3 is 15 amino acids long. CDR3 sequence reads: CATSDLGLSYNEQFF.

The chain employs TRBV11-2 and TRBJ2-1; the TCRdb call, TRBD1, lacks DNA for checking. Germline CDR1 SGHAT, CDR2 FQNNGV. The CDR3 is made up of 16 amino acids. This chain's CDR3 is CASSPHRGPPYNEQFF.

V and J are TRBV2 and TRBJ2-7; TCRdb calls TRBD1, which cannot be checked without DNA. This CDR3 has 12 residues. The germline V gene has CDR1 SNHLY and CDR2 FYNNEI. The CDR3 region is CASTGRENEQYF. The whole variable domain, remainder taken from reference TRBV2 and TRBJ2-7, is EPEVTQTPSHQVTQMGQEVILRCVPISNHLYFYWYRQILGQKVEFLVSFYNNEISEKSEIFDDQFSVERPDGSNFTLKIRSTKLEDSAMYFCASTGRENEQYFGPGTRLTVT.

The chain joins TRBV4-1 to TRBJ2-7. CDR1 and CDR2 (germline): MGHRA, YSYEKL. There are 14 residues in the CDR3. The CDR3 here is CASSQEVAYYEQYF.

This chain connects TRBV5-1 to TRBJ2-3; TCRdb indicates TRBD2, and absent DNA this call remains unverified. The CDR3 covers 20 residues. Germline loops: CDR1 SGHRS, CDR2 YFSETQ. The CDR3 sequence: CASSFLDSRVAGEPTDTQYF.

The chain employs TRBV12-5 and TRBJ2-1; absent DNA, TCRdb's TRBD1 call cannot be checked. The CDR3 loop spans 15 amino acids. CDR1 is LGHNT, CDR2 FRNRAP, per germline. The CDR3 here is CASGFFTPRGDEQFF. Drawing the rest from reference TRBV12-5 and TRBJ2-1, the complete variable domain is DARVTQTPRHKVTEMGQEVTMRCQPILGHNTVFWYRQTMMQGLELLAYFRNRAPLDDSGMPKDRFSAEMPDATLATLKIQPSEPRDSAVYFCASGFFTPRGDEQFFGPGTRLTVL.

V and J are TRBV3-1 and TRBJ1-1. Germline values: CDR1 LGHDT, CDR2 YNNKEL (reference sequence). The CDR3 contains 15 residues. CDR3 sequence: CASSLTMGSHTEAFF.

The rearrangement uses TRBV5-5 and TRBJ1-5. Germline CDR1 and CDR2: SGHKS and YYEKEE (reference sequence). This CDR3 is built from 15 residues. The CDR3 is CASRYREGSNQPQHF.

The rearrangement joins TRBV24-1 to TRBJ2-2; TCRdb returns TRBD2, unconfirmable since there is no DNA. Germline values: CDR1 KGHDR, CDR2 SFDVKD. The CDR3 is made up of 17 amino acids. This CDR3 reads CATSDPGLGSNTGELFF.

The rearrangement joins TRBV7-2 to TRBJ1-1; TCRdb names TRBD1, which stays unverified in the absence of DNA. From germline, CDR1 is SGHTA and CDR2 FQGNSA. This CDR3 has 13 residues. CDR3 region: CASRSPIDSEAFF.

This sequence joins TRBV12-3 or TRBV12-4 and TRBJ2-1; TCRdb names TRBD2, which stays unverified in the absence of DNA. There are 15 residues in the CDR3. The CDR3 region is CASSLGGGGDNEQFF.

The chain has TRBV7-6 and TRBJ1-1. From germline, CDR1 is SGHVS and CDR2 FNYEAQ. The CDR3 length is 15 residues. The CDR3 sequence: CASSSFGRTRTEAFF.

The chain uses TRBV20-1 and TRBJ2-7; TCRdb designates TRBD1, a call that cannot be tested without DNA. The CDR3 covers 16 residues. Germline loops: CDR1 DFQATT, CDR2 SNEGSKA (reference sequence). The chain's CDR3 is CSARAGGRTGGYEQYF.

The chain joins TRBV5-6 to TRBJ1-2. The CDR3 is made up of 13 amino acids. CDR1 is SGHDT, CDR2 YYEEEE, per germline. CDR3 residues: CASSRNDLNGYTF.